The 25 T cell receptor beta chains given below trace back to one sample, sequenced in a study of cytomegalovirus exposure and HLA in healthy donors. PCR used 60 Vbeta primers and 13 Jbeta primers. The table came from immunoSEQ multiplex PCR; TCRdb's copy has only in-frame clones and leaves some out. The table lists 120,000 to 150,000 clones. The sample was PBMCs. These receptors originate from a woman younger than 35 in good health and CMV-seronegative.

About this clone itself: Other DNA sequences from this sample encode an identical CDR3 as well. This chain joins TRBV7-2 and TRBJ2-1; a possible D gene is TRBD2 (5 bases). The CDR3 runs to 12 residues. Trimming removed 5 bases at V and 10 bases at J, with 12 bases between. Germline values: CDR1 SGHTA, CDR2 FQGNSA. CDR3 protein: CASSPRTGEQFF. CDR3 coding DNA: TGTGCCAGCAGCCCCCGGACGGGGGAGCAGTTCTTC.

The rearrangement joins TRBV6-1 to TRBJ2-3, with 8 bases lining up with TRBD2. The CDR3 contains 13 residues. The V segment lost 8 bases and the J segment 3 bases; nucleotides outside the gene matches: 4. Germline values: CDR1 MNHNS, CDR2 SASEGT. The CDR3 is CASGKRETDTQYF. DNA of the CDR3: TGTGCCAGCGGTAAGCGGGAGACAGATACGCAGTATTTT.

The CDR3 nucleotides read TGTGCCAGCAGCCTCAGGACTAGCGGGACGAACACAGATACGCAGTATTTT. Amino acid sequence: CASSLRTSGTNTDTQYF. V and J are TRBV13 and TRBJ2-3, with 12 bases that match TRBD2. CDR3 length: 17 amino acids. The V segment lost 5 bases and the J segment 2 bases; nucleotides outside the gene matches: 8. The germline V gene encodes CDR1 PRHDT and CDR2 FYEKMQ (reference sequence).

The chain uses TRBV5-4 and TRBJ1-1, with 10 bases fitting TRBD1. V lost 4 bases and J lost 5; bases outside the gene matches: 8. This CDR3 is 15 amino acids long. In germline, CDR1 is SGHNT, CDR2 YYREEE (reference sequence). This CDR3 reads CASSGDRGQRTEAFF. The CDR3 bases are TGTGCCAGCAGCGGCGACAGGGGGCAACGGACTGAAGCTTTCTTT.

V is TRBV29-1 and J is TRBJ1-1; weak D call: TRBD1 (6 bases). Trimming took off 6 bases at V and 0 bases at J, with 11 bases between the two ends. Germline V gene sequence: CDR1 SQVTM, CDR2 ANQGSEA. The CDR3 contains 13 residues. The CDR3 reads CSVLTGVNTEAFF. Here the CDR3 DNA reads TGCAGCGTACTGACAGGAGTGAACACTGAAGCTTTCTTT. Together with reference TRBV29-1 and TRBJ1-1, the CDR3 gives the full variable domain: SAVISQKPSRDICQRGTSLTIQCQVDSQVTMMFWYRQQPGQSLTLIATANQGSEATYESGFVIDKFPISRPNLTFSTLTVSNMSPEDSSIYLCSVLTGVNTEAFFGQGTRLTVV.

The CDR3 bases are TGTGCCAGCAGCCCGCGGACAGACGTAAATGAAAAACTGTTTTTT. It codes for CASSPRTDVNEKLFF. V gene TRBV7-9 combines with J gene TRBJ1-4; tentatively, D is TRBD1 (6 bases). CDR1 and CDR2 (germline): SEHNR, FQNEAQ (reference sequence). CDR3 length: 15 residues. The V end was cut by 5 bases, the J end by 5 bases, with 15 bases between.

The chain employs TRBV5-1 and TRBJ2-1; TRBD2 matches at 14 bases. Germline CDR1 and CDR2: SGHRS and YFSETQ. This CDR3 comprises 15 residues. Unmatched junction bases numbered 5, after V lost 4 bases and J lost 8 bases. CDR3 sequence: CASSRGLAGDDEQFF. For the CDR3, the DNA is TGCGCCAGCAGCCGGGGACTAGCGGGAGATGATGAGCAGTTCTTC.

V and J are TRBV20-1 and TRBJ1-4; D call uncertain. V was shortened by 6 bases and J by 6 bases, with 8 bases between the two germline ends. The CDR3 length is 11 residues. Germline assignment: CDR1 DFQATT and CDR2 SNEGSKA (reference sequence). CDR3 in amino acids: CSAQRDEKLFF. For the CDR3, the DNA is TGCAGTGCACAGAGAGATGAAAAACTGTTTTTT.

The rearrangement joins TRBV19 to TRBJ2-5; D is unclear. Germline V gene lookup returns CDR1 LNHDA and CDR2 SQIVND (reference sequence). CDR3 length equals 11 residues. The V and J ends lost 4 bases and 4 bases respectively, with 4 bases between them. The CDR3 DNA reads as TGTGCCAGTAGTACGGGAGAGACCCAGTACTTC. It is translated as CASSTGETQYF.

Comment on this clone: The sample carries other DNA sequences with the same CDR3. The chain has TRBV9 and TRBJ2-1; 12 positions agree with TRBD2. Germline V gives CDR1 SGDLS, CDR2 YYNGEE. The ends lost 0 bases at V and 9 bases at J; junction bases unmatched: 7. This CDR3 comprises 16 residues. The CDR3 region is CASSVVSLAGGSEQFF. CDR3 nucleotides: TGTGCCAGCAGCGTAGTCTCCCTAGCGGGAGGGAGTGAGCAGTTCTTC.

The CDR3 loop is CASSLGRQANSETQYF. As DNA, the CDR3 is TGTGCCAGCAGCTTAGGACGACAGGCAAACAGTGAGACCCAGTACTTC. The V gene is TRBV7-9, the J gene TRBJ2-5, with D tentatively TRBD1 (6 bases). Trimming shortened V by 1 base and J by 5 bases, and 17 bases separated the two germline ends. Germline CDR1 reads SEHNR; CDR2 reads FQNEAQ (reference sequence). The CDR3 contains 16 residues.

The V call is TRBV19, the J call TRBJ1-1; D unclear. V was trimmed by 5 bases and J by 4 bases, leaving 17 bases between them. CDR1 and CDR2 from the germline V gene are LNHDA and SQIVND (reference sequence). CDR3 length: 15 amino acids. Here the CDR3 reads CASSPRIRRSTEAFF. DNA of the CDR3: TGTGCCAGTAGTCCTCGGATAAGGAGGAGCACTGAAGCTTTCTTT.

This chain joins TRBV18 and TRBJ2-7; 8 bases map to TRBD2. J gave up 5 bases and V 6 bases, and 12 bases lay outside the gene matches. In germline, CDR1 is KGHSH, CDR2 LQKENI. The length of the CDR3 is 15 residues. CDR3 sequence reads: CASSPFGTSINEQYF. CDR3 sequence (DNA): TGTGCCAGCTCGCCCTTTGGGACTAGTATAAACGAGCAGTACTTC. Filled out from reference TRBV18 and TRBJ2-7, the complete variable domain reads NAGVMQNPRHLVRRRGQEARLRCSPMKGHSHVYWYRQLPEEGLKFMVYLQKENIIDESGMPKERFSAEFPKEGPSILRIQQVVRGDSAAYFCASSPFGTSINEQYFGPGTRLTVT.

This chain joins TRBV5-6 and TRBJ2-7; D gene unclear. Trimming pared 4 bases from V and 0 bases from J, leaving 17 bases between. Germline V lookup: CDR1 SGHDT, CDR2 YYEEEE. The CDR3 extends over 16 amino acids. The CDR3 nucleotides read TGTGCCAGCAGCCCTATGACACCCTCGTCCTCCTACGAGCAGTACTTC. As protein: CASSPMTPSSSYEQYF.

V gene TRBV18 combines with J gene TRBJ1-2; the D is unclear. The germline V gene has CDR1 KGHSH and CDR2 LQKENI. The CDR3 totals 14 residues. The V gene lost 3 bases and the J gene lost 3 bases, with 11 bases spanning the gap. The CDR3 region is CASSPYPRDYGYTF. The DNA of the CDR3 is TGTGCCAGCTCACCGTACCCGAGGGACTATGGCTACACCTTC. The full variable domain, its missing parts supplied by reference TRBV18 and TRBJ1-2, is NAGVMQNPRHLVRRRGQEARLRCSPMKGHSHVYWYRQLPEEGLKFMVYLQKENIIDESGMPKERFSAEFPKEGPSILRIQQVVRGDSAAYFCASSPYPRDYGYTFGSGTRLTVV.

V usage is TRBV7-2 and J usage is TRBJ2-3, with D tentatively TRBD2 (5 bases). The CDR3 consists of 14 residues. Trimming removed 3 bases from V and 2 bases from J, with 9 bases in between. Germline assignment: CDR1 SGHTA and CDR2 FQGNSA. The CDR3 is CASSLGSPTDTQYF. The CDR3 DNA follows: TGTGCCAGCAGCTTGGGGAGTCCCACAGATACGCAGTATTTT. Complete variable domain (other parts from reference TRBV7-2 and TRBJ2-3): GAGVSQSPSNKVTEKGKDVELRCDPISGHTALYWYRQSLGQGLEFLIYFQGNSAPDKSGLPSDRFSAERTGGSVSTLTIQRTQQEDSAVYLCASSLGSPTDTQYFGPGTRLTVL.

The chain joins TRBV5-4 to TRBJ2-5, with no clear D. Germline CDR1 SGHNT, CDR2 YYREEE (reference sequence). CDR3 length: 15 residues. V was cut by 3 bases and J by 1 base, with 13 bases left in between. CDR3 amino acids: CASSSRVSGQETQYF. The CDR3 DNA reads TGTGCCAGCAGCTCTAGAGTGTCGGGCCAAGAGACCCAGTACTTC.

The chain couples TRBV4-2 to TRBJ2-7; possibly TRBD1 for D (5 bases). This CDR3 comprises 17 residues. Trimming removed 1 base from V and 4 bases from J, with 20 bases in between. The germline V gene has CDR1 LGHNA and CDR2 YNFKEQ. The CDR3 nucleotides read TGTGCCAGCAGCCAAGTGGAAATCAGGGAAACGAGTTACGAGCAGTACTTC. Residues: CASSQVEIRETSYEQYF.

The chain uses TRBV18 and TRBJ2-3, with D possibly TRBD1 on 5 matching bases. This CDR3 contains 12 residues. V lost 5 bases and J 5 bases, leaving 8 bases between the germline ends. Germline V gene lookup returns CDR1 KGHSH and CDR2 LQKENI. The chain's CDR3 is CASSGAQDTQYF. The CDR3 DNA sequence: TGTGCCAGCTCAGGGGCCCAAGATACGCAGTATTTT.

V usage is TRBV4-1 and J usage is TRBJ1-1; 10 bases match TRBD1. This CDR3 spans 16 amino acids. V shed 3 bases, J shed 4 bases, and the junction held 8 bases outside the gene matches. From germline, CDR1 is MGHRA and CDR2 YSYEKL. The CDR3 DNA sequence: TGCGCCAGCAGCCACCTTGACAGGGGGCCTGTCACTGAAGCTTTCTTT. Protein product: CASSHLDRGPVTEAFF.

The chain recombines TRBV5-1 with TRBJ2-3, with 9 bases that match TRBD2. This CDR3 contains 17 residues. Germline CDR1 and CDR2: SGHRS and YFSETQ. Unmatched junction bases numbered 7, after V lost 0 bases and J lost 2 bases. Here the CDR3 reads CASSLEPSGDHTDTQYF. The CDR3, as DNA: TGCGCCAGCAGCTTGGAGCCTAGCGGGGACCACACAGATACGCAGTATTTT.

The genes are TRBV27 and TRBJ1-5, with 9 bases that match TRBD1. The CDR3 spans 15 residues. Germline lookup yields CDR1 MNHEY and CDR2 SMNVEV (reference sequence). The junction had 4 bases not matched to a gene; V was cut back by 6 bases and J by 1 base. In nucleotides, the CDR3 is TGTGCCAGCAGCTGGGGACAGGGCAGCAATCAGCCCCAGCATTTT. It is translated as CASSWGQGSNQPQHF.

V is TRBV5-4 and J is TRBJ2-3; 9 nucleotides match TRBD2. This CDR3 is built from 16 residues. V trimming: 2 bases; J trimming: 0 bases; junction bases outside the gene matches: 4. CDR1 and CDR2 (germline): SGHNT, YYREEE (reference sequence). The CDR3 loop is CASSFRLAASTDTQYF. The CDR3 nucleotides read TGTGCCAGCAGCTTCCGACTAGCGGCTAGCACAGATACGCAGTATTTT.

This chain connects TRBV5-5 to TRBJ2-1, with TRBD1 matching over 9 bases. The CDR3 covers 16 residues. The ends lost 0 bases at V and 3 bases at J; junction bases unmatched: 4. In germline, CDR1 is SGHKS, CDR2 YYEKEE (reference sequence). This CDR3 reads CASSLGWDRVYNEQFF. For the CDR3, the DNA is TGTGCCAGCAGCTTGGGCTGGGACAGGGTCTACAATGAGCAGTTCTTC. The variable domain in full, with the rest retrieved from reference TRBV5-5 and TRBJ2-1, is DAGVTQSPTHLIKTRGQQVTLRCSPISGHKSVSWYQQVLGQGPQFIFQYYEKEERGRGNFPDRFSARQFPNYSSELNVNALLLGDSALYLCASSLGWDRVYNEQFFGPGTRLTVL.

The chain couples TRBV19 to TRBJ2-3; TRBD2 might be the D (5 bases). CDR1 and CDR2 from the germline V gene are LNHDA and SQIVND (reference sequence). This CDR3 is built from 15 residues. Trimming stripped 6 bases from V and 0 bases from J, with 13 bases between. The CDR3 nucleotides read TGTGCCAGTAGAGGAGCGGCTAGTAGCACAGATACGCAGTATTTT. Its protein is CASRGAASSTDTQYF.